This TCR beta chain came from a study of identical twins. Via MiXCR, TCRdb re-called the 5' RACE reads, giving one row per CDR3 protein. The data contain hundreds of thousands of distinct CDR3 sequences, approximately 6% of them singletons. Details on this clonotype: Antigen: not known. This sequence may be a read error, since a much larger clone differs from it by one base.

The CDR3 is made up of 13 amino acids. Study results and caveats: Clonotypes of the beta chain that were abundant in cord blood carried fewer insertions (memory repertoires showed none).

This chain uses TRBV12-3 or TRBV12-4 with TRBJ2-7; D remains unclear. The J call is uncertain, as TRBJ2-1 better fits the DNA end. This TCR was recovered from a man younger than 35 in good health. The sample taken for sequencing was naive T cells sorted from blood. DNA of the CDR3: TGTGCCAGCAGTTTGCCCGGTTACTACGAGCAGTTCTTC. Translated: CASSLPGYYEQFF.